Listed below are T cell receptor beta chains from one sample, sequenced in a study of shared clonotypes between healthy human individuals. Sequencing was performed with immunoSEQ multiplex PCR; in TCRdb, only in-frame clones are kept and a portion is missing. The profile shows about 1.9 million clones, 80% to 95% of them singletons. Material: naive CD8+ T cells from PBMCs. These receptors were obtained from a man aged 18-30 years in good health. Some clones in this sample may be carry-over from other donors' samples. Both conserved end residues are part of each CDR3. The D gene is left open where the match is weak. Size is stated for part of the rows, as once, few or many counts, or as a class when the clone is expanded.

>TRBD1|once|TRBV7-9|TRBJ2-5
CASRRGQGAEETQYF
TGTGCCAGCAGGCGTGGACAGGGGGCGGAGGAGACCCAGTACTTC
>.|.|TRBV4-3|TRBJ1-1
CASSQDSGGTEAFF
TGCGCCAGCAGCCAAGATTCCGGGGGCACTGAAGCTTTCTTT
>.|.|TRBV12-5|TRBJ1-1
CASGSSRGPEAFF
TGTGCTAGTGGTTCGAGCCGGGGCCCTGAAGCTTTCTTT
>.|.|TRBV7-6|TRBJ1-1
CASSLGGSPNTEAFF
TGTGCCAGCAGCTTAGGGGGCAGCCCGAACACTGAAGCTTTCTTT
>TRBD1|.|TRBV11-2|TRBJ2-7
CASSYGTGFYEQYF
TGTGCCAGCAGTTACGGGACAGGATTCTACGAGCAGTACTTC
>.|.|TRBV14|TRBJ1-1
CASSQVNSLNEAFF
TGTGCCAGCAGCCAAGTTAACAGCCTAAATGAAGCTTTCTTT
>.|.|TRBV6-1|TRBJ1-1
CASSGVYREIAFF
TGTGCCAGCAGTGGGGTCTACAGGGAGATCGCTTTCTTT
>.|.|TRBV12-2|TRBJ2-7
CASRLAGARAYEQYF
TGTGCAAGTCGCTTGGCGGGGGCGCGAGCCTACGAGCAGTACTTC
>.|.|TRBV2|TRBJ1-5
CASSDMYQPQHF
TGTGCCAGCAGTGATATGTATCAGCCCCAGCATTTT
>.|.|TRBV7-9|TRBJ1-2
CASSTNQGSGYTF
TGTGCCAGCAGCACTAACCAGGGGAGCGGCTACACCTTC
>TRBD1|once|TRBV11-2|TRBJ1-5
CASSHGTGANQPQHF
TGTGCCAGCAGCCATGGGACAGGGGCCAATCAGCCCCAGCATTTT
>.|.|TRBV6-5|TRBJ2-3
CASRRQYTDTQYF
TGTGCCAGCAGGCGACAGTACACAGATACGCAGTATTTT
>.|.|TRBV15|TRBJ2-7
CAISQGRAYEQYF
TGTGCCATTTCTCAGGGGAGGGCCTACGAGCAGTACTTC
>TRBD1|.|TRBV7-9|TRBJ2-1
CASRFPTGGKSDEQFF
TGTGCCAGCAGGTTCCCGACAGGGGGTAAGAGCGATGAGCAGTTCTTC
>TRBD1|.|TRBV9|TRBJ1-1
CASSVGTGTEAFF
TGTGCCAGCAGCGTAGGGACAGGCACTGAAGCTTTCTTT
>TRBD1|.|TRBV6-5|TRBJ1-2
CASSYTGQGDYTF
TGTGCCAGCAGTTACACGGGACAGGGGGACTACACCTTC
>.|.|TRBV9|TRBJ1-5
CASSVDGNSNQPQHF
TGTGCCAGCAGCGTAGACGGAAATAGCAATCAGCCCCAGCATTTT